This T cell receptor beta chain was captured by sequencing in a study of T cells in Graves' hyperthyroidism and ophthalmopathy. This clonotype came up a few times. The antigen is undetermined. This CDR3 spans 12 amino acids. Trimming cost V 0 bases and J 11 bases, with 7 bases left between them. General study points: Researchers report that a 13 V-J model separated ophthalmopathy from stable hyperthyroidism. Before onset, by a median of 6.5 months, the model predicted ophthalmopathy.

The TCR beta CDR3 regions underwent amplification using RNA transcripts as the source. The HTBI primer set was used in a first-round RT-PCR of the TCR CDR3. MiXCR was run by TCRdb on the multiplex PCR reads, yielding one entry per CDR3 protein. The sample lists roughly 500,000 distinct CDR3 sequences; approximately 14% were seen once. This sequence was found in a woman aged 25 to 39 with Graves' hyperthyroidism that later progressed to Graves' ophthalmopathy. Sequenced sample: blood. This sequence joins TRBV12-3 or TRBV12-4 and TRBJ2-2, with D uncertain. CDR3 region: CASSLAGLELFF. The CDR3 DNA reads TGTGCCAGCAGTTTAGCGGGCCTTGAGCTGTTTTTT.